The 10 T cell receptor beta chains given below trace back to one sample, sequenced in a study of cytomegalovirus exposure and HLA in healthy donors. Primers for the PCR totalled 60 Vbeta and 13 Jbeta. Sequenced by immunoSEQ multiplex PCR; TCRdb stores in-frame clones only, minus some. The sample holds under 140,000 clones, approximately 80% seen once. Sequencing input: PBMCs. These receptors were collected from a man aged 25 to 40 in good health and CMV-seropositive.

Points on this clone: This sample includes further DNA sequences coding for the same CDR3. V gene TRBV7-9 combines with J gene TRBJ1-2; 7 bases agree with TRBD1. V shed 4 bases and J 0 bases; nucleotides not matched to a gene: 5. Germline loops: CDR1 SEHNR, CDR2 FQNEAQ (reference sequence). There are 15 residues in the CDR3. CDR3 residues: CASSSDRVTNYGYTF. CDR3 sequence (DNA): TGTGCCAGCAGCTCAGACAGGGTTACTAACTATGGCTACACCTTC.

The CDR3 sequence is CASSLGLTSNEQFF. CDR3 in DNA: TGCGCCAGCAGCTTGGGCCTAACTTCCAATGAGCAGTTCTTC. V usage is TRBV5-1 and J usage is TRBJ2-1, with D unclear. CDR3 size: 14 residues. V lost 0 bases to trimming and J lost 6 bases, with 10 bases between them. Germline V gene data show CDR1 as SGHRS and CDR2 as YFSETQ.

The chain has TRBV15 and TRBJ1-1; TRBD1 is a possible D gene (5 bases). CDR1 LNHNV and CDR2 YYDKDF come from the germline V gene (reference sequence). The CDR3 length is 16 residues. V was shortened by 0 bases and J by 4 bases, with 15 bases between the two germline ends. The CDR3 sequence: CATSRELIRVSTEAFF. CDR3 DNA sequence: TGTGCCACCAGCAGAGAATTGATCAGGGTTAGCACTGAAGCTTTCTTT.

V is TRBV27 and J is TRBJ2-7; 9 bases fit TRBD1. This CDR3 has 16 residues. V shed 4 bases, J shed 3 bases, and the junction held 10 bases outside the gene matches. From germline, CDR1 is MNHEY and CDR2 SMNVEV (reference sequence). CDR3 region: CASSSTPWDRVYEQYF. CDR3 coding DNA: TGTGCCAGCAGTTCAACCCCATGGGACAGGGTCTACGAGCAGTACTTC.

V and J are TRBV15 and TRBJ2-5; D gene uncertain. This CDR3 has 17 amino acids. Germline V gives CDR1 LNHNV, CDR2 YYDKDF (reference sequence). Trimming cost V 0 bases and J 1 base, with 15 bases left between them. CDR3 in amino acids: CATSREGGAPPQETQYF. The CDR3 DNA sequence: TGTGCCACCAGCAGAGAAGGTGGAGCGCCCCCCCAAGAGACCCAGTACTTC. Looking up the rest from reference TRBV15 and TRBJ2-5 gives the full variable domain: DAMVIQNPRYQVTQFGKPVTLSCSQTLNHNVMYWYQQKSSQAPKLLFHYYDKDFNNEADTPDNFQSRRPNTSFCFLDIRSPGLGDTAMYLCATSREGGAPPQETQYFGPGTRLLVL.

The CDR3 here is CASSPTQNIAETQYF. In DNA form, the CDR3 reads TGTGCCAGCAGCCCCACTCAGAATATAGCGGAGACCCAGTACTTC. The chain employs TRBV27 and TRBJ2-5; a possible D gene is TRBD2 (5 bases). The V end lost 6 bases, the J end lost 5 bases, and 19 bases lay between the germline ends. Germline values: CDR1 MNHEY, CDR2 SMNVEV (reference sequence). CDR3 length: 15 residues.

In this sample, this clone turned up once. This sequence joins TRBV21-1 and TRBJ2-7; the table calls TRBD2, which could not be checked here. TRBV21-1 is an annotated pseudogene. The CDR3 consists of 16 residues. CDR3 in amino acids: CASSPSEEGGTYEQYF. The CDR3 bases are TGTGCCAGCAGCCCTTCCGAGGAGGGAGGAACCTACGAGCAGTACTTC.

The chain carries TRBV4-3 and TRBJ2-5; the D gene is possibly TRBD2 (5 bases). The J call may be mistaken, given a closer DNA end match to TRBJ2-7. Germline V gene data show CDR1 as LGHNA and CDR2 as YSLEER. The CDR3 length is 17 residues. The CDR3 spells CASSPTTVSVGVYEQYF. In DNA, the CDR3 is TGCGCCAGCAGCCCAACCACTGTGTCAGTGGGAGTCTACGAGCAGTACTTC.

This clone came up many times. V usage is TRBV19 and J usage is TRBJ1-2, with D uncertain. The CDR3 loop spans 12 amino acids. Germline values: CDR1 LNHDA, CDR2 SQIVND (reference sequence). Trimming took off 0 bases at V and 7 bases at J, with 6 bases between the two ends. CDR3 sequence (DNA): TGTGCCAGTAGTATAGATGGGCTTGGCTACACCTTC. Amino acid sequence: CASSIDGLGYTF.

This clone has a single count. This chain connects TRBV7-9 to TRBJ2-7; 7 bases are a match to TRBD2. The CDR3 has 14 amino acids. Germline assignment: CDR1 SEHNR and CDR2 FQNEAQ (reference sequence). V was clipped by 5 bases and J by 3 bases; unmatched bases: 7. The CDR3 DNA follows: TGTGCCAGCAGCCCCGGGACTACTTACTACGAGCAGTACTTC. It yields the protein CASSPGTTYYEQYF.